This T cell receptor (delta chain) was retrieved from a study of delta chains in infants with herpesvirus infections. Study-wide findings and caveats: No race- or environment-matched controls existed, and samples were few. Uninfected infants and those infected after 120 days lacked the public clonotype. The public clonotype might exist undetected in CMV-uninfected infants.

Relative to its sample, this clone is medium-sized (0.01 to 0.1%). The antigen is unknown. TCR cDNA was made from PBMC RNA with gamma- and delta-chain-specific primers. TCRdb reanalyzed the RT-PCR reads using CATT. Of roughly 1,400 delta-chain clones in the sample, nearly 35% were seen once. The CDR3 has 12 amino acids. With 4 bases clipped from V and 0 bases from J, the junction kept 2 bases outside the gene matches. Germline V CDR1 and CDR2: TVYSNPD, GDNSRS (reference sequence). Sample: peripheral blood, taken at time point 1 of longitudinal follow-up. The clonotype was recovered from a human donor who was a Ugandan infant, either HIV-exposed or HIV-unexposed (not recorded which). This chain joins TRDV3 and TRDJ1; the match to TRDD3 covers 7 bases. The chain's CDR3 is CASLGDTDKLIF. The CDR3 region has the DNA TGTGCCTCTCTGGGGGACACCGATAAACTCATCTTT.